The 29 T cell receptor beta chains below come from one sample, sequenced in a study of OX40 agonist ivuxolimab in advanced cancers. Profiling relied on immunoSEQ multiplex PCR, and the TCRdb table lists in-frame clones only, not all of them. The sample shows about 60,000 clones, 70% to 90% of them seen only once. Sequencing was performed on CD4+ or CD8+ T cells sorted from blood, taken in a trial of the OX40 agonist ivuxolimab. The receptor source for this set is an adult with an advanced solid tumor such as melanoma, head and neck, liver or kidney cancer.

This clone was picked up a small number of times. The V gene is TRBV4-1, the J gene TRBJ1-1, with 9 bases lining up with TRBD1. The V gene end was trimmed by 1 base and the J gene end by 11 bases; junction bases not matched to a gene: 8. Germline V gene lookup returns CDR1 MGHRA and CDR2 YSYEKL. The CDR3 has 14 amino acids. The CDR3 nucleotides read TGCGCCAGCAGCCAAGTCCTCCGGACAGGGGACGCTTTCTTT. Amino acid sequence: CASSQVLRTGDAFF.

The chain joins TRBV27 to TRBJ1-5, with unresolved D. CDR1 is MNHEY, CDR2 SMNVEV, per germline (reference sequence). There are 14 residues in the CDR3. Trimming left V 5 bases short and J 4 bases short, with 12 bases between. This CDR3 is CASSPWGSNQPQHF. For the CDR3, the DNA is TGTGCCAGCAGTCCCTGGGGAAGTAATCAGCCCCAGCATTTT.

This chain links TRBV28 with TRBJ1-1; D remains unclear. The CDR3 runs 11 residues. Germline-derived CDR1 and CDR2 are MDHEN and SYDVKM. Trimming left V 2 bases short and J 8 bases short, with 6 bases between. CDR3: CASSLVGEAFF. CDR3 DNA sequence: TGTGCCAGCAGTTTAGTGGGCGAAGCTTTCTTT.

This clone was recorded only once. This chain links TRBV14 with TRBJ2-5; 8 bases agree with TRBD2. Germline V gene lookup returns CDR1 SGHDN and CDR2 FVKESK. The length of the CDR3 is 15 residues. V was clipped by 4 bases and J by 2 bases; unmatched bases: 6. The CDR3 here is CASSLAGGIQETQYF. Written as DNA, the CDR3 is TGTGCCAGCAGCCTGGCGGGAGGAATACAAGAGACCCAGTACTTC.

The rearrangement uses TRBV2 and TRBJ1-6; 8 bases are a match to TRBD1. V gave up 6 bases and J gave up 6 bases; unmatched junction bases: 4. The CDR3 is made up of 14 amino acids. Germline CDR1 is SNHLY and CDR2 is FYNNEI. CDR3: CASRPTGANSPLHF. In DNA form, the CDR3 reads TGTGCCAGCAGGCCGACAGGGGCTAATTCACCCCTCCACTTT.

The chain links TRBV15 to TRBJ2-3; D not resolved. Germline loops: CDR1 LNHNV, CDR2 YYDKDF (reference sequence). Trimming removed 2 bases from V and 0 bases from J, with 9 bases in between. This CDR3 comprises 15 residues. CDR3 amino acids: CATSRLRVSTDTQYF. The DNA of the CDR3 is TGTGCCACCAGCAGATTAAGGGTTAGCACAGATACGCAGTATTTT.

V gene TRBV6-1 combines with J gene TRBJ2-5; 10 nucleotides line up with TRBD1. CDR3 length equals 15 residues. Germline V gives CDR1 MNHNS, CDR2 SASEGT. V lost 5 bases to trimming and J lost 5 bases; unmatched junction nucleotides: 8. The CDR3 bases are TGTGCCAGCAGTCCTGTGACAGGGGGCAAGGAGACCCAGTACTTC. It translates to CASSPVTGGKETQYF.

V is TRBV29-1 and J is TRBJ2-5; 8 positions agree with TRBD2. J gave up 5 bases and V 6 bases, and 11 bases lay outside the gene matches. This CDR3 spans 14 amino acids. The germline V gene has CDR1 SQVTM and CDR2 ANQGSEA. The chain's CDR3 is CSVPFSGARETQYF. CDR3 coding DNA: TGCAGCGTCCCCTTTAGCGGGGCCAGGGAGACCCAGTACTTC. The full variable domain, completed using reference TRBV29-1 and TRBJ2-5, is SAVISQKPSRDICQRGTSLTIQCQVDSQVTMMFWYRQQPGQSLTLIATANQGSEATYESGFVIDKFPISRPNLTFSTLTVSNMSPEDSSIYLCSVPFSGARETQYFGPGTRLLVL.

This clone occurred a few times. The V gene is TRBV28, the J gene TRBJ1-1; D gene unclear. Germline CDR1 MDHEN, CDR2 SYDVKM. Between the trimmed V and J ends, which lost 2 bases and 11 bases, there was a span of 12 bases. The CDR3 runs to 12 residues. CDR3 nucleotides: TGTGCCAGCAGTTTAAAGGCAGGTAGGGCTTTCTTT. The encoded protein is CASSLKAGRAFF.

The V gene is TRBV19, the J gene TRBJ2-7, with D possibly TRBD2 on 6 matching bases. V was pared by 2 bases and J by 7 bases, with 15 bases between. The germline gives CDR1 LNHDA, CDR2 SQIVND (reference sequence). The CDR3 consists of 14 residues. DNA of the CDR3: TGTGCCAGTAGTATACTTTCTAGCGCGCGGGAGCAGTACTTC. Translated, it gives CASSILSSAREQYF. Based on the CDR3 plus reference TRBV19 and TRBJ2-7, the full variable domain is DGGITQSPKYLFRKEGQNVTLSCEQNLNHDAMYWYRQDPGQGLRLIYYSQIVNDFQKGDIAEGYSVSREKKESFPLTVTSAQKNPTAFYLCASSILSSAREQYFGPGTRLTVT.

The chain is built from TRBV6-6 and TRBJ2-1; D could derive from TRBD1 or TRBD2 (5 bases each). Trimming pared 5 bases from V and 2 bases from J, leaving 13 bases between. Germline V lookup: CDR1 MNHNY, CDR2 SVGAGI (reference sequence). The CDR3 consists of 15 residues. CDR3 DNA sequence: TGTGCCAGCAGTCCCGGGACGTATACCTACAATGAGCAGTTCTTC. Protein: CASSPGTYTYNEQFF.

The gene calls are TRBV6-7 and TRBJ2-3, with D hard to call. TRBV6-7 is an ORF; its function is uncertain. Trimming took 8 bases from V and 10 from J, leaving 13 bases between them. The CDR3 totals 11 residues. CDR3 DNA sequence: TGTGCCAGCCTGGACCCCAAGGCGCAGTATTTT. Protein sequence: CASLDPKAQYF.

This chain links TRBV4-2 with TRBJ1-4; 10 bases are shared with TRBD1. V was pared by 2 bases and J by 7 bases, with 4 bases of the junction left unmatched. Germline assignment: CDR1 LGHNA and CDR2 YNFKEQ. The CDR3 consists of 15 residues. CDR3 nucleotide sequence: TGTGCCAGCAGCCAAAGACAGGGGGCTTTTGAAAAACTGTTTTTT. As protein: CASSQRQGAFEKLFF.

This chain connects TRBV11-2 to TRBJ2-3, with D possibly TRBD2 on 6 matching bases. Per the germline V gene, CDR1 is SGHAT and CDR2 is FQNNGV. The CDR3 is made up of 11 amino acids. V gave up 5 bases and J gave up 9 bases, with 9 bases separating them. The CDR3, as DNA: TGTGCCAGCAGCGCACTAGCCACGCAGTATTTT. This encodes CASSALATQYF. The full variable domain, rest sourced from reference TRBV11-2 and TRBJ2-3, is EAGVAQSPRYKIIEKRQSVAFWCNPISGHATLYWYQQILGQGPKLLIQFQNNGVVDDSQLPKDRFSAERLKGVDSTLKIQPAKLEDSAVYLCASSALATQYFGPGTRLTVL.

The chain employs TRBV6-5 and TRBJ2-1, with D unclear. With 2 bases removed from V and 7 bases from J, the gap between germline ends came to 3 bases. The germline gives CDR1 MNHEY, CDR2 SVGAGI. The CDR3 has 11 residues. The DNA for the CDR3 is TGTGCCAGCAGTTACGGGAATGAGCAGTTCTTC. Encoded protein: CASSYGNEQFF.

Only a few counts were recorded for this clone. This chain connects TRBV2 to TRBJ1-4; D is perhaps TRBD1 (6 bases). Trimming removed 7 bases at V and 7 bases at J, with 16 bases between. Germline lookup yields CDR1 SNHLY and CDR2 FYNNEI. The length of the CDR3 is 14 residues. CDR3 in DNA: TGTGCCAGCACTTTGGACAGCGCTTTTGAAAAACTGTTTTTT. It yields the protein CASTLDSAFEKLFF.

The V gene is TRBV6-1, the J gene TRBJ1-2; D is undetermined. Trimming cost V 0 bases and J 2 bases, with 4 bases left between them. The length of the CDR3 is 13 residues. In germline, CDR1 is MNHNS, CDR2 SASEGT. The CDR3 coding sequence is TGTGCCAGCAGTGAAGCGTGGAACTATGGCTACACCTTC. It yields the protein CASSEAWNYGYTF.

This clone appeared a single time. This chain links TRBV5-1 with TRBJ2-7; a possible D gene is TRBD2 (6 bases). Germline V gene lookup returns CDR1 SGHRS and CDR2 YFSETQ. The CDR3 has 15 amino acids. V was clipped by 4 bases and J by 3 bases, with 17 bases between them. The CDR3 DNA follows: TGCGCCAGCAGCCCCGGGGGTTTGGGCCACTACGAGCAGTACTTC. Residues: CASSPGGLGHYEQYF.

The chain links TRBV7-9 to TRBJ1-1; 8 nucleotides align to TRBD1. The length of the CDR3 is 15 residues. The germline CDR1 and CDR2 sequences are SEHNR and FQNEAQ (reference sequence). V was pared by 5 bases and J by 2 bases, with 7 bases of the junction left unmatched. The CDR3 DNA sequence: TGTGCCAGCAGCCGGGGACAGGAGAAAAACACTGAAGCTTTCTTT. It codes for CASSRGQEKNTEAFF. Combining the CDR3 with reference TRBV7-9 and TRBJ1-1 gives the whole variable domain DTGVSQNPRHKITKRGQNVTFRCDPISEHNRLYWYRQTLGQGPEFLTYFQNEAQLEKSRLLSDRFSAERPKGSFSTLEIQRTEQGDSAMYLCASSRGQEKNTEAFFGQGTRLTVV.

The CDR3 loop is CASSLVSAFGTQYF. The CDR3, as DNA: TGTGCCAGCAGCTTAGTTTCTGCGTTTGGGACCCAGTACTTC. The V and J genes are TRBV7-2 and TRBJ2-5; no clear D gene. The V gene's germline CDR1 is SGHTA and CDR2 FQGNSA. Trimming removed 1 base from V and 7 bases from J, with 13 bases in between. CDR3 size: 14 residues.

The genes are TRBV6-6 and TRBJ2-2; no firm D call. Trimming took 6 bases from V and 1 from J, leaving 6 bases between them. Germline-derived CDR1 and CDR2 are MNHNY and SVGAGI (reference sequence). There are 13 residues in the CDR3. CDR3 sequence reads: CASSGLNTGELFF. DNA of the CDR3: TGTGCCAGCAGCGGATTGAACACCGGGGAGCTGTTTTTT.

V usage is TRBV5-1 and J usage is TRBJ2-7; possible D gene TRBD2, 6 bases. The V and J ends lost 0 bases and 7 bases respectively, with 14 bases between them. Per germline, CDR1 SGHRS and CDR2 YFSETQ. CDR3 size: 14 residues. CDR3 in amino acids: CASSLGWEVGEQYF. The CDR3 DNA sequence: TGCGCCAGCAGCTTGGGGTGGGAGGTAGGAGAGCAGTACTTC.

As concerns this clone: The identical CDR3 is also encoded by other nucleotide sequences in the sample. The rearrangement links TRBV18 to TRBJ2-3; weak D call: TRBD2 (5 bases). The CDR3 is 15 amino acids. Trimming took off 0 bases at V and 0 bases at J, with 7 bases between the two ends. CDR1 is KGHSH and CDR2 is LQKENI in the germline V gene. The CDR3 sequence is CASSPPSGSTDTQYF. CDR3 in DNA: TGTGCCAGCTCACCACCAAGCGGTAGCACAGATACGCAGTATTTT.

The chain recombines TRBV19 with TRBJ2-1, with 7 bases matching TRBD1. V was clipped by 7 bases and J by 8 bases; unmatched bases: 14. The length of the CDR3 is 15 residues. Germline V lookup: CDR1 LNHDA, CDR2 SQIVND (reference sequence). The CDR3 region is CASKRKTGLSDEQFF. CDR3 DNA: TGTGCCAGTAAACGTAAGACAGGGCTTAGCGATGAGCAGTTCTTC.

The gene calls are TRBV27 and TRBJ2-7; tentatively, D is TRBD2 (5 bases). Germline V lookup: CDR1 MNHEY, CDR2 SMNVEV (reference sequence). Between the trimmed V and J ends, which lost 5 bases and 6 bases, there was a span of 17 bases. The CDR3 contains 14 residues. CDR3 nucleotides: TGTGCCAGCAGTCCCGAACGAGGGCGTTTCGAGCAGTACTTC. This codes for CASSPERGRFEQYF.

A note on this clone: The junction shows a germline mismatch at one end, possibly a read error. J is TRBJ2-6 and V is TRBV6-4; D is unclear. This CDR3 comprises 13 residues. Germline V CDR1 and CDR2: MRHNA, SNTAGT. CDR3 nucleotide sequence: TGTGCCAGCAGAGACTCTGGGGCCAACGTCCTGACTTTC. It codes for CASRDSGANVLTF.

This clone was seen once. The rearrangement joins TRBV6-1 to TRBJ1-2; D unclear. V was clipped by 0 bases and J by 3 bases, with 5 bases between them. This CDR3 spans 13 amino acids. CDR1 MNHNS and CDR2 SASEGT come from the germline V gene. CDR3 sequence: CASSEAADYGYTF. In DNA, the CDR3 is TGTGCCAGCAGTGAAGCTGCCGACTATGGCTACACCTTC.

This clone appeared a few times. This sequence joins TRBV6-5 and TRBJ2-1; the D is unclear. This CDR3 comprises 14 residues. Looked up from germline, CDR1 is MNHEY and CDR2 is SVGAGI. Between the trimmed V and J ends, which lost 4 bases and 3 bases, there was a span of 10 bases. This CDR3 is CASSSPRYYNEQFF. CDR3 DNA sequence: TGTGCCAGCAGTTCTCCCCGCTACTACAATGAGCAGTTCTTC.

This chain uses TRBV29-1 with TRBJ2-7; a weak D match, TRBD1 (5 bases). The CDR3 has 12 amino acids. Looked up from germline, CDR1 is SQVTM and CDR2 is ANQGSEA. Trimming took 4 bases from V and 2 from J, leaving 9 bases between them. This chain's CDR3 is CSVGRGTYEQYF. CDR3 nucleotides: TGCAGCGTTGGAAGGGGTACCTACGAGCAGTACTTC.